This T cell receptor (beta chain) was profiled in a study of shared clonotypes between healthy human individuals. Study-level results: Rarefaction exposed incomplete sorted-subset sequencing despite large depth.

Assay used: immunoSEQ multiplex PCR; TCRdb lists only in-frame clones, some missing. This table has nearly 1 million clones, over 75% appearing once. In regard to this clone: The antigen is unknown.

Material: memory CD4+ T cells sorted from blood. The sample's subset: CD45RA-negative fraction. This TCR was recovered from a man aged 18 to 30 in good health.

CDR3 loop: CASSLQSGTGTYEQYF. For the CDR3, the DNA is TGTGCCAGCAGCTTACAGTCAGGGACAGGGACCTACGAGCAGTACTTC. V is TRBV7-8 and J is TRBJ2-7; TRBD1 aligns across 9 bases. There are 16 residues in the CDR3. The trim removed 2 bases at V and 2 bases at J, leaving 7 bases unmatched. Germline-derived CDR1 and CDR2 are SGHVS and FQNEAQ.